The 10 T cell receptor beta chains listed next were all sequenced from one sample in a study of T cell responses to AZD1222 COVID-19 vaccine. Using immunoSEQ multiplex PCR, the repertoire was profiled, and TCRdb retains in-frame clones only, with some absent. The sample holds over 110,000 clones; approximately 92% are singletons and the top ten take 1.5% to 2%. The sequencing used peripheral blood, collected on day 0 of AZD1222 vaccination. These receptors were taken from an adult in good health.

The chain joins TRBV5-4 to TRBJ2-2; no firm D call. The CDR3 totals 15 residues. CDR1 is SGHNT and CDR2 is YYREEE in the germline V gene (reference sequence). The V end lost 1 base, the J end lost 1 base, and 8 bases lay between the germline ends. CDR3: CASSLSFGNTGELFF. The CDR3 DNA follows: TGTGCCAGCAGCTTGTCTTTCGGGAACACCGGGGAGCTGTTTTTT.

The gene calls are TRBV10-2 and TRBJ1-5, with a tentative D call TRBD1 (6 bases). The CDR3 loop spans 15 amino acids. Deletions cut 6 bases from V and 1 base from J, with 13 bases between. Germline V gene lookup returns CDR1 WSHSY and CDR2 SAAADI. CDR3 loop: CASSLDSSSNQPQHF. CDR3 nucleotide sequence: TGCGCCAGCAGCCTGGACAGTAGCAGCAATCAGCCCCAGCATTTT.

The chain couples TRBV10-3 to TRBJ1-1; 7 bases map to TRBD1. This CDR3 region has 14 residues. The germline V gene has CDR1 ENHRY and CDR2 SYGVKD. With 8 bases clipped from V and 1 base from J, the junction kept 7 bases outside the gene matches. CDR3 bases: TGTGCCATCGGGACAGATACTACGAACACTGAAGCTTTCTTT. It translates to CAIGTDTTNTEAFF.

The gene calls are TRBV18 and TRBJ1-4; possibly TRBD1 for D (5 bases). Deletions cut 8 bases from V and 8 bases from J, with 15 bases between. This CDR3 contains 13 residues. Germline loops: CDR1 KGHSH, CDR2 LQKENI. The CDR3 DNA reads as TGTGCCAGCACCCGGGACTTAGGAGAAAAACTGTTTTTT. The encoded protein is CASTRDLGEKLFF.

The chain recombines TRBV7-8 with TRBJ2-7; D not certain. V gave up 2 bases and J gave up 0 bases, with 8 bases separating them. This CDR3 spans 14 amino acids. CDR1 and CDR2 from the germline V gene are SGHVS and FQNEAQ. CDR3 in DNA: TGTGCCAGCAGCTTAAGTAGGGACTCCTACGAGCAGTACTTC. The encoded protein is CASSLSRDSYEQYF. Based on the CDR3 plus reference TRBV7-8 and TRBJ2-7, the full variable domain is GAGVSQSPRYKVAKRGQDVALRCDPISGHVSLFWYQQALGQGPEFLTYFQNEAQLDKSGLPSDRFFAERPEGSVSTLKIQRTQQEDSAVYLCASSLSRDSYEQYFGPGTRLTVT.

J is TRBJ2-6 and V is TRBV19; a weak D match, TRBD2 (6 bases). Germline CDR1 LNHDA, CDR2 SQIVND (reference sequence). CDR3 length equals 15 residues. V was clipped by 5 bases and J by 3 bases, with 11 bases between them. The chain's CDR3 is CASSPRRDGANVLTF. The CDR3 DNA reads TGTGCCAGTAGTCCCCGGCGGGATGGGGCCAACGTCCTGACTTTC.

This chain links TRBV7-9 with TRBJ2-7, with 9 bases that match TRBD2. Germline V gene data show CDR1 as SEHNR and CDR2 as FQNEAQ (reference sequence). This CDR3 is built from 16 residues. Germline trimming cut 5 bases from V and 2 bases from J; bases unmatched to any gene: 10. CDR3 sequence: CASSRLSGGYTYEQYF. In nucleotides, the CDR3 is TGTGCCAGCAGCCGACTTAGCGGGGGATATACCTACGAGCAGTACTTC.

This chain connects TRBV6-5 to TRBJ2-5; TRBD1 matches 7 bases. The CDR3 totals 13 residues. Germline lookup yields CDR1 MNHEY and CDR2 SVGAGI. V dropped 7 bases and J dropped 4; count of bases not matched to a gene: 6. The CDR3 loop is CASKYRGVETQYF. The CDR3 bases are TGTGCCAGCAAATACAGGGGAGTAGAGACCCAGTACTTC.

The chain joins TRBV2 to TRBJ2-7, with D possibly TRBD1 on 5 matching bases. Germline V gene lookup returns CDR1 SNHLY and CDR2 FYNNEI. The germline V and J ends were trimmed by 4 bases and 3 bases, with 7 bases remaining between them. The CDR3 spans 12 residues. CDR3 sequence reads: CASSAQGYEQYF. CDR3 sequence (DNA): TGTGCCAGCAGTGCCCAGGGCTACGAGCAGTACTTC. Complete variable domain (other parts from reference TRBV2 and TRBJ2-7): EPEVTQTPSHQVTQMGQEVILRCVPISNHLYFYWYRQILGQKVEFLVSFYNNEISEKSEIFDDQFSVERPDGSNFTLKIRSTKLEDSAMYFCASSAQGYEQYFGPGTRLTVT.

The count of this clone is one. The chain combines TRBV7-9 with TRBJ1-5; TRBD1 matches 12 bases. Germline V CDR1 and CDR2: SEHNR, FQNEAQ (reference sequence). The CDR3 extends over 17 amino acids. With 6 bases clipped from V and 5 bases from J, the junction kept 11 bases outside the gene matches. In DNA form, the CDR3 reads TGTGCCAGCAGGAGGGGGACAGGGGGCGATTGGGATCAGCCCCAGCATTTT. As protein: CASRRGTGGDWDQPQHF.